Below are 20 T cell receptor beta chains sequenced from a single sample in a study of cytomegalovirus exposure and HLA in healthy donors. With 60 Vbeta and 13 Jbeta primers, the PCR was carried out. Method: immunoSEQ multiplex PCR; TCRdb's copy keeps in-frame clones and lacks some. The listing contains about 160,000 clones. Sequencing was carried out using PBMCs. Receptors originate from a woman aged 60-75 years in good health and CMV-seronegative.

V gene TRBV7-9 combines with J gene TRBJ1-1, with 8 bases fitting TRBD1. J gave up 0 bases and V 5 bases, and 5 bases lay outside the gene matches. This CDR3 spans 15 amino acids. Germline V gene data show CDR1 as SEHNR and CDR2 as FQNEAQ (reference sequence). CDR3 residues: CASSPRQGMNTEAFF. The DNA of the CDR3 is TGTGCCAGCAGCCCGCGACAGGGGATGAACACTGAAGCTTTCTTT.

The genes are TRBV28 and TRBJ1-5, with D possibly matching TRBD1 (6 bases). CDR1 MDHEN and CDR2 SYDVKM come from the germline V gene. Trimming removed 5 bases from V and 2 bases from J, with 13 bases in between. The CDR3 length is 15 residues. DNA of the CDR3: TGTGCCAGCAGTAAAGACAGGCGAGGCAATCAGCCCCAGCATTTT. This gives the protein CASSKDRRGNQPQHF.

The chain links TRBV30 to TRBJ1-5, with unresolved D. Trimming removed 2 bases at V and 5 bases at J, with 10 bases between. Germline CDR1 and CDR2: GTSNPN and SVGIG (reference sequence). The CDR3 runs to 13 residues. The CDR3 DNA reads TGTGCCTGGAGTTCTGGGCCCTATCAGCCCCAGCATTTT. It translates to CAWSSGPYQPQHF.

The chain employs TRBV5-1 and TRBJ2-5; 14 bases agree with TRBD2. The V gene end was trimmed by 0 bases and the J gene end by 1 base; junction bases not matched to a gene: 5. The CDR3 loop spans 18 amino acids. Germline V lookup: CDR1 SGHRS, CDR2 YFSETQ. DNA for the CDR3: TGCGCCAGCAGCTTGGGCGGACTAGCGGGAGGCCTCCAAGAGACCCAGTACTTC. Translated, it gives CASSLGGLAGGLQETQYF.

This rearrangement joins TRBV5-1 to TRBJ2-2; perhaps TRBD1 as D (7 bases). Germline CDR1 SGHRS, CDR2 YFSETQ. This CDR3 has 15 amino acids. Trimming cost V 4 bases and J 1 base, with 11 bases left between them. CDR3 coding DNA: TGCGCCAGCAGCGGCGGGACAGAGAACACCGGGGAGCTGTTTTTT. This encodes CASSGGTENTGELFF.

V gene TRBV7-3 combines with J gene TRBJ2-3; D perhaps matches TRBD1 (6 bases). The CDR3 is 17 amino acids. Germline V gene lookup returns CDR1 SGHTA and CDR2 FQGTGA. V was pared by 4 bases and J by 7 bases, with 24 bases between. The CDR3 nucleotides read TGTGCCAGCAGCTCGAAAGAAGACAGGACAAACCGTAATACGCAGTATTTT. Translating gives CASSSKEDRTNRNTQYF. The full variable domain, its missing parts supplied by reference TRBV7-3 and TRBJ2-3, is GAGVSQTPSNKVTEKGKYVELRCDPISGHTALYWYRQSLGQGPEFLIYFQGTGAADDSGLPNDRFFAVRPEGSVSTLKIQRTERGDSAVYLCASSSKEDRTNRNTQYFGPGTRLTVL.

The rearrangement uses TRBV7-3 and TRBJ2-5; perhaps TRBD2 as D (6 bases). V lost 4 bases and J 9 bases, leaving 15 bases between the germline ends. The CDR3 runs 13 residues. CDR1 is SGHTA and CDR2 is FQGTGA in the germline V gene. CDR3 sequence (DNA): TGTGCCAGCAGCTCCCTGGCCTGGGAGGCCCAGTACTTC. Protein sequence: CASSSLAWEAQYF.

The rearrangement joins TRBV25-1 to TRBJ2-1; D might be TRBD2 (5 bases). Trimming removed 6 bases from V and 6 bases from J, with 15 bases in between. The CDR3 length is 14 residues. CDR1 is MGHDK, CDR2 SYGVNS, per germline. In DNA, the CDR3 is TGTGCCAGCAGAGACCGAACTAGTACCAATGAGCAGTTCTTC. It translates to CASRDRTSTNEQFF.

This chain uses TRBV5-6 with TRBJ1-5; 7 bases line up with TRBD1. The CDR3 consists of 16 residues. The germline V gene has CDR1 SGHDT and CDR2 YYEEEE. V dropped 0 bases and J dropped 6; count of bases not matched to a gene: 9. CDR3 nucleotides: TGTGCCAGCAGCTTGGCCGTCGCAGGGGGGACTCAGCCCCAGCATTTT. This translates into CASSLAVAGGTQPQHF.

The chain has TRBV19 and TRBJ2-7; D unresolved. CDR3 length equals 12 residues. Trimming removed 4 bases from V and 1 base from J, with 5 bases in between. In germline, CDR1 is LNHDA, CDR2 SQIVND (reference sequence). The CDR3 nucleotides read TGTGCCAGTAGTACACTTTCCTACGAGCAGTACTTC. Translated, it gives CASSTLSYEQYF. Based on the CDR3 plus reference TRBV19 and TRBJ2-7, the full variable domain is DGGITQSPKYLFRKEGQNVTLSCEQNLNHDAMYWYRQDPGQGLRLIYYSQIVNDFQKGDIAEGYSVSREKKESFPLTVTSAQKNPTAFYLCASSTLSYEQYFGPGTRLTVT.

The chain links TRBV10-3 to TRBJ2-5; 9 bases align to TRBD1. Trimming removed 6 bases from V and 5 bases from J; junction bases left unmatched: 4. The CDR3 runs 13 residues. Germline CDR1 is ENHRY and CDR2 is SYGVKD. The CDR3 reads CAISRQGEETQYF. The DNA for the CDR3 is TGTGCCATCAGCCGACAGGGGGAGGAGACCCAGTACTTC.

The genes are TRBV4-1 and TRBJ2-3; possibly TRBD2 for D (5 bases). The germline gives CDR1 MGHRA, CDR2 YSYEKL. Deletions cut 4 bases from V and 2 bases from J, with 10 bases between. This CDR3 spans 14 amino acids. The CDR3 DNA is TGCGCCAGCAGCCCTGGGAGTGTCACAGATACGCAGTATTTT. Amino acids: CASSPGSVTDTQYF.

Of note for this clone: Other DNA sequences from this sample encode an identical CDR3 as well. This chain joins TRBV4-3 and TRBJ1-1; no definite D call. The CDR3 runs 13 residues. CDR1 LGHNA and CDR2 YSLEER come from the germline V gene. V was pared by 0 bases and J by 1 base, with 3 bases between. The CDR3 here is CASSQDRNTEAFF. CDR3 DNA: TGCGCCAGCAGCCAAGACCGGAACACTGAAGCTTTCTTT.

J is TRBJ1-3 and V is TRBV10-1, with D tentatively TRBD1 (6 bases). Trimming removed 0 bases from V and 0 bases from J, with 9 bases in between. CDR3 length: 16 residues. Germline V gene lookup returns CDR1 WNHNN and CDR2 SYGVQD (reference sequence). CDR3 in DNA: TGCGCCAGCAGTGAGTCGAGGACAGACTCTGGAAACACCATATATTTT. It is translated as CASSESRTDSGNTIYF.

CDR3 nucleotides: TGCGCCAGCAGCCAACAGCGAAGACTTAACACTGAAGCTTTCTTT. Translated, it gives CASSQQRRLNTEAFF. The rearrangement joins TRBV4-1 to TRBJ1-1; D is uncertain. The germline V gene has CDR1 MGHRA and CDR2 YSYEKL. The CDR3 is 15 residues long. The germline V and J ends were trimmed by 2 bases and 2 bases, with 12 bases remaining between them.

The chain employs TRBV14 and TRBJ2-1; 11 bases fit TRBD2. J gave up 9 bases and V 1 base, and 5 bases lay outside the gene matches. Per germline, CDR1 SGHDN and CDR2 FVKESK. The CDR3 runs to 15 residues. CDR3: CASSQGLLAGVEQFF. The CDR3 region has the DNA TGTGCCAGCAGCCAAGGTCTACTAGCGGGAGTTGAGCAGTTCTTC.

The chain joins TRBV5-4 to TRBJ2-1, with TRBD2 matching over 15 bases. The CDR3 consists of 18 residues. Germline V lookup: CDR1 SGHNT, CDR2 YYREEE (reference sequence). J lost 4 bases, V lost 5 bases, and 10 bases had no gene match. Here the CDR3 DNA reads TGTGCCAGCAGATCCGGACTAGCGGGAGGGCCTCGGTACAATGAGCAGTTCTTC. As protein: CASRSGLAGGPRYNEQFF.

The rearrangement links TRBV19 to TRBJ2-2; D unresolved. CDR3 length equals 16 residues. Germline CDR1 reads LNHDA; CDR2 reads SQIVND (reference sequence). With 6 bases removed from V and 7 bases from J, the gap between germline ends came to 21 bases. As DNA, the CDR3 is TGTGCCAGTAGATCGACGGCGCGAGGAAGAGGCGGGGAGCTGTTTTTT. Its translation is CASRSTARGRGGELFF.

The chain joins TRBV6-5 to TRBJ2-7, with a weak D call TRBD2 (6 bases). The CDR3 contains 15 residues. Deletions cut 8 bases from V and 3 bases from J, with 20 bases between. Germline loops: CDR1 MNHEY, CDR2 SVGAGI. As DNA, the CDR3 is TGTGCCAGCTCACATACCGGGACTGGGTACTACGAGCAGTACTTC. The encoded protein is CASSHTGTGYYEQYF.

The CDR3 DNA sequence: TGTGCCAGCACCTCGATAGGCGGAGACTATGGCTACACCTTC. Its translation: CASTSIGGDYGYTF. V and J are TRBV27 and TRBJ1-2; D gene ambiguous. Trimming removed 7 bases from V and 3 bases from J, with 15 bases in between. The CDR3 has 14 amino acids. CDR1 and CDR2 (germline): MNHEY, SMNVEV (reference sequence).